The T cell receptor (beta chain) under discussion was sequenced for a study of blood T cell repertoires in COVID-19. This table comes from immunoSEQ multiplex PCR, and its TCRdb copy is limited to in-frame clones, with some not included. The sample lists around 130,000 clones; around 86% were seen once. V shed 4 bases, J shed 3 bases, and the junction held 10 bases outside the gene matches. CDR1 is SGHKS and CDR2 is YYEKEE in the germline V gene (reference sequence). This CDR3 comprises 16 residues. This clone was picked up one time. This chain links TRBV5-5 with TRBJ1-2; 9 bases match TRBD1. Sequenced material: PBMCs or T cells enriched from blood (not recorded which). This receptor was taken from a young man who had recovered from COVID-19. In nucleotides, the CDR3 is TGTGCCAGCAGCATTCAACAGGGGGCGCTTCACTATGGCTACACCTTC. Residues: CASSIQQGALHYGYTF.